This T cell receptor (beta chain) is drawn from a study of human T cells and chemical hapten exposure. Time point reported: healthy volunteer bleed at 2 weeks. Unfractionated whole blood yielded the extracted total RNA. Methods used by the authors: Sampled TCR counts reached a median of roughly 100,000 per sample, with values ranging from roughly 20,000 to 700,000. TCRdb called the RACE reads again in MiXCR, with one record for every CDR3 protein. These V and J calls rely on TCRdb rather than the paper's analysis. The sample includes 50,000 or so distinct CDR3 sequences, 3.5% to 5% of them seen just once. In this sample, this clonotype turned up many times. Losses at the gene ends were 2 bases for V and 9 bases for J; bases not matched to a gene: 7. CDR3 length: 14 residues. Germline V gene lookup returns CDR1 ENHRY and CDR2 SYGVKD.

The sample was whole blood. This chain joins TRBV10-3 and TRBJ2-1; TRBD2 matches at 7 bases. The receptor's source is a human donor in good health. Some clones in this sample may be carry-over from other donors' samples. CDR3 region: CAISEASWGGEQFF. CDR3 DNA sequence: TGTGCCATCAGTGAGGCCTCTTGGGGGGGTGAGCAGTTCTTC.